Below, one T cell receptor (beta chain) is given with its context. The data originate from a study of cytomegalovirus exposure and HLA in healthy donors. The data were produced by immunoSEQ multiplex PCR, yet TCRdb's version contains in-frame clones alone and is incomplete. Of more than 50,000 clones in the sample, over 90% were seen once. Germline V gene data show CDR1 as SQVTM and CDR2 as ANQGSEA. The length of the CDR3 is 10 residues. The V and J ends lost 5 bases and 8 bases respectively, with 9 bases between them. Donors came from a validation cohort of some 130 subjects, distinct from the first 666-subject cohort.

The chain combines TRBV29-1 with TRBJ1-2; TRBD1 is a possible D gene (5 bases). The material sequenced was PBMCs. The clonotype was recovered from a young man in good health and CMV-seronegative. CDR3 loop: CSVLGVGYTF. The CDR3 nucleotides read TGCAGCGTTCTAGGGGTCGGCTACACCTTC.